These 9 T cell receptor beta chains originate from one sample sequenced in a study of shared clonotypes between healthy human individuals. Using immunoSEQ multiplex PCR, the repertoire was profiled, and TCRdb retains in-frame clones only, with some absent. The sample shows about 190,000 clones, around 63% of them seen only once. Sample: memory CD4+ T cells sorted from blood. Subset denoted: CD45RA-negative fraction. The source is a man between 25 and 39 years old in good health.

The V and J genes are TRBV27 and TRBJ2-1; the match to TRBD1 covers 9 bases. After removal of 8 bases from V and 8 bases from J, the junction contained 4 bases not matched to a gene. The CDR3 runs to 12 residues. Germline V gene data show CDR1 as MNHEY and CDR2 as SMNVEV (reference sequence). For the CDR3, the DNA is TGTGCCAGCGGGACAGGGTTCCATGAGCAGTTCTTC. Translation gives CASGTGFHEQFF.

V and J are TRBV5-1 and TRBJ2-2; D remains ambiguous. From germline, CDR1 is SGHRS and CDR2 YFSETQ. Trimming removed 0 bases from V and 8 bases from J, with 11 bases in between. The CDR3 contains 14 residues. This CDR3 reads CASSLGTRLGELFF. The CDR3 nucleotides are TGCGCCAGCAGCTTGGGGACGCGGCTTGGGGAGCTGTTTTTT.

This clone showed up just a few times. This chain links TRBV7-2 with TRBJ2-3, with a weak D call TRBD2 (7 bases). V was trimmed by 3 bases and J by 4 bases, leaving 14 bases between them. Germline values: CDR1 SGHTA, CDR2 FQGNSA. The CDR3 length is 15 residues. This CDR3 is CASSLQGRGPDTQYF. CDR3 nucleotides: TGTGCCAGCAGCTTGCAGGGGCGGGGGCCAGATACGCAGTATTTT.

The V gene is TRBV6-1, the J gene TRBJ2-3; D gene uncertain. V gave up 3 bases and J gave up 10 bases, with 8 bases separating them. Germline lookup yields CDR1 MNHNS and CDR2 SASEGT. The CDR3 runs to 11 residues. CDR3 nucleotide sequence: TGTGCCAGCAGTGAGCAGTTGGCGCAGTATTTT. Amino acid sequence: CASSEQLAQYF.

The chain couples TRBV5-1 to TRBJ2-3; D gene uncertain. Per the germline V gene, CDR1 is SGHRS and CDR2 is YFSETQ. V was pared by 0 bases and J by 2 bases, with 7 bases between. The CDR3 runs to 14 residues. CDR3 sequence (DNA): TGCGCCAGCAGCTTGGGGCAGGTCACAGATACGCAGTATTTT. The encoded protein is CASSLGQVTDTQYF.

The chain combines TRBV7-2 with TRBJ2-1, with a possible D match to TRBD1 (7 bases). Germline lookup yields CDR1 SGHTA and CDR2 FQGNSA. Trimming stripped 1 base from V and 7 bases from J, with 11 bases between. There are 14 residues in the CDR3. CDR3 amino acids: CASSLVSGGNEQFF. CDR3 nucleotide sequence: TGTGCCAGCAGCTTAGTTTCAGGGGGGAATGAGCAGTTCTTC.

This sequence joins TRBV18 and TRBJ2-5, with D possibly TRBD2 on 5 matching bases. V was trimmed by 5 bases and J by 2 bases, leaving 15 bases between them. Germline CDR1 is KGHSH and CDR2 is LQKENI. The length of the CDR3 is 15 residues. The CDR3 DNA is TGTGCCAGCTCAATTCAAGTGGGCGGGCAAGAGACCCAGTACTTC. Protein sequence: CASSIQVGGQETQYF.

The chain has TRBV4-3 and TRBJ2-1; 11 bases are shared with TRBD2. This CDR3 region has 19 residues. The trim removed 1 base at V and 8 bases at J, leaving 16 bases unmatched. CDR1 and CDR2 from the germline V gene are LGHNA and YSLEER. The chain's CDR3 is CASSQVPSTSGSRGDEQFF. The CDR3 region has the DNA TGCGCCAGCAGCCAAGTTCCCTCCACTAGCGGGAGTCGGGGCGATGAGCAGTTCTTC.

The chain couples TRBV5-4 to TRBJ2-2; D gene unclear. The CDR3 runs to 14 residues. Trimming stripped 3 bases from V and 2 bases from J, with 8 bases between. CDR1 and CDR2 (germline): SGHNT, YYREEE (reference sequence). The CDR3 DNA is TGTGCCAGCAGCTGGAGACACAACACCGGGGAGCTGTTTTTT. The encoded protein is CASSWRHNTGELFF.